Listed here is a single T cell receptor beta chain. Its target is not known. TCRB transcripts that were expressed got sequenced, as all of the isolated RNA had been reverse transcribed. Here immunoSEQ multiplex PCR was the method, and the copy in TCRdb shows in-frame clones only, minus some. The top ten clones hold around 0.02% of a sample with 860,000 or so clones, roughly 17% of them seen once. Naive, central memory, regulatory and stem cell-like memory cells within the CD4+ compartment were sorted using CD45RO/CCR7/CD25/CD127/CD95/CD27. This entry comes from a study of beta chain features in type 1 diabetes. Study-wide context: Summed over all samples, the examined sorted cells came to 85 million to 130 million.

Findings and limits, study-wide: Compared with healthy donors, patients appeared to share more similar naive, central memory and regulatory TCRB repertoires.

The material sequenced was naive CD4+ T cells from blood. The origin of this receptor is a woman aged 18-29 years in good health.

DNA of the CDR3: TGTGCCAGCAGCTTAGTTCGGGTGTCAAACTATGGCTACACCTTC. This encodes CASSLVRVSNYGYTF. The rearrangement links TRBV7-2 to TRBJ1-2; D is unresolved. Per the germline V gene, CDR1 is SGHTA and CDR2 is FQGNSA. The CDR3 loop spans 15 amino acids. V lost 1 base, J lost 2 bases, and 11 bases lay in between.